The entry below gives a single TCR beta chain sequence along with its context. The V gene lost 4 bases and the J gene lost 0 bases, with 16 bases spanning the gap. Germline CDR1 and CDR2: SGHTA and FQGTGA. CDR3 size: 17 residues. This entry belongs to a study of shared clonotypes between healthy human individuals. At the level of the study: The people who gave samples were a couple of women and three men aged 18 to 49.

Sequencing used immunoSEQ multiplex PCR; TCRdb keeps in-frame clones, though not all of them. Seen here are about 2.5 million clones, just under 95% observed once, and the top ten hold more than 0.35%. V is TRBV7-3 and J is TRBJ2-4, with a weak D call TRBD2 (6 bases). The material sequenced was naive CD4+ T cells from PBMCs. Noted subset: CD45RA+ positively selected. This sequence was found in a man aged 18 to 35 in good health. Some clones in this sample may be carry-over from other donors' samples. The CDR3 reads CASSWNGGDLAKNIQYF. CDR3 DNA sequence: TGTGCCAGCAGCTGGAACGGAGGGGACTTAGCCAAAAACATTCAGTACTTC.